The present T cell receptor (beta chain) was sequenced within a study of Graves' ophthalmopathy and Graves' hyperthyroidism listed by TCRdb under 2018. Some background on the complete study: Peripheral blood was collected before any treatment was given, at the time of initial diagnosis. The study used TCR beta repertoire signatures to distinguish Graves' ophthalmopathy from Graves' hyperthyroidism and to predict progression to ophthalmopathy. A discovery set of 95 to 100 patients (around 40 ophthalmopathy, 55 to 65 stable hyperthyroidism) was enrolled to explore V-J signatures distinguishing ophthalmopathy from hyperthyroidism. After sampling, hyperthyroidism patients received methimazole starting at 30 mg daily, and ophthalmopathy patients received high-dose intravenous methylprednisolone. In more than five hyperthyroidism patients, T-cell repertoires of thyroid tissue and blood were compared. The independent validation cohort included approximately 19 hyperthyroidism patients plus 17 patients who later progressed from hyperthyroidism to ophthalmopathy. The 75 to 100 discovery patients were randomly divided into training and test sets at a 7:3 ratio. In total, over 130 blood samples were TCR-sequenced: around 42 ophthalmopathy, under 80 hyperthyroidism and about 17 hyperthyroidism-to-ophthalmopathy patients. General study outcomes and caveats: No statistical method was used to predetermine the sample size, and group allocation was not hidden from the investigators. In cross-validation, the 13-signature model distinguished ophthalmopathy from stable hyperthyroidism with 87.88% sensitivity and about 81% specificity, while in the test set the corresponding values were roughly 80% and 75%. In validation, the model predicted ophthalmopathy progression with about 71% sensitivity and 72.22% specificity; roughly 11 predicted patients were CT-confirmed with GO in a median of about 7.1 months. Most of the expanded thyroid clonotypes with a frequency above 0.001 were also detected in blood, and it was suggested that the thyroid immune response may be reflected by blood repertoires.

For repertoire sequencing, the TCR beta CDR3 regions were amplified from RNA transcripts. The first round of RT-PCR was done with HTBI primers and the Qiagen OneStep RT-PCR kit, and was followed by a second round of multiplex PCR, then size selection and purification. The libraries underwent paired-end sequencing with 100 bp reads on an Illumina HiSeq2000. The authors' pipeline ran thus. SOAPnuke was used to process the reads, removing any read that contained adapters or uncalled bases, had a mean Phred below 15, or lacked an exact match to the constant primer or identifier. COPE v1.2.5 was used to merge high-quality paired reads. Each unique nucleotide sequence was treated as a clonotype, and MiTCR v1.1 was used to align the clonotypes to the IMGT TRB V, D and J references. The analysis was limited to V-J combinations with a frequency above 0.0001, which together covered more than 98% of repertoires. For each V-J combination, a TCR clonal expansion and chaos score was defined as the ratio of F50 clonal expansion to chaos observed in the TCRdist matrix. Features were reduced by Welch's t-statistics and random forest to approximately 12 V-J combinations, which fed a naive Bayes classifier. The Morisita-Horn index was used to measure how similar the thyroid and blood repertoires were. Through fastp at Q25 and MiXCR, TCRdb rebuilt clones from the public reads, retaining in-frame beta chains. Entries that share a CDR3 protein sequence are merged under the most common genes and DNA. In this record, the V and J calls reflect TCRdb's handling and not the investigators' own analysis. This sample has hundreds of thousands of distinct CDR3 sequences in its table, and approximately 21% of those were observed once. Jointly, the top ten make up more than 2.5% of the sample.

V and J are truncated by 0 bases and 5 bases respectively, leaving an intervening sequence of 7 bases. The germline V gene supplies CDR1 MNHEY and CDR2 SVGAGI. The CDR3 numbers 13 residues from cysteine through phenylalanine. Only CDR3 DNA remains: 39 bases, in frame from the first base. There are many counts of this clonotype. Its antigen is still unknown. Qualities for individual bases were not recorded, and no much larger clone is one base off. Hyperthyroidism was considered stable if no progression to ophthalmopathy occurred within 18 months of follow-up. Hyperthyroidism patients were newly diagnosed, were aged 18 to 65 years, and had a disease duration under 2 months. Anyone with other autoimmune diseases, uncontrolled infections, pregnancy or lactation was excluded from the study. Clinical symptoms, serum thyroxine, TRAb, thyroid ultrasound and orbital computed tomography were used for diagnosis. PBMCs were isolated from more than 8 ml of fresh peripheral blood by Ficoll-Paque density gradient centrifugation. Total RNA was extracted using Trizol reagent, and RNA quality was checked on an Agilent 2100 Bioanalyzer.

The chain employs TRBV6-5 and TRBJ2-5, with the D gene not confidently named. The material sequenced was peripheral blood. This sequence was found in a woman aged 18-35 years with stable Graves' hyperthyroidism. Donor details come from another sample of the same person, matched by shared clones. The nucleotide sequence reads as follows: TGTGCCAGCAGTTACTCTCGCTTTGAGACCCAGTACTTC. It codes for CASSYSRFETQYF.